This TCR delta chain was sequenced in a study of γδ T cells in repeated Plasmodium falciparum infection. As concerns this clone: The protein that TCRdb holds for this DNA derives from a much larger clone and differs from the translated DNA at residue 8, which likely indicates a read error; the protein shown here is translated from the DNA.

The CDR3 runs 13 residues. The V and J ends lost 10 bases and 2 bases respectively, with 14 bases between them. Germline V lookup: CDR1 TSDPSYG, CDR2 QGSYDQQN (reference sequence). Both TRG and TRD chains were sequenced from each sorted sample. TCRdb re-processed the multiplex PCR reads via CATT. The table lists more than 70,000 delta-chain clones, more than 0.85% of them singletons, with 9% to 10% in the top ten. Vgamma9/Vdelta2+ and Vdelta2-negative gammadelta T cells were flow-sorted from PBMC for bulk sequencing. The TCR originated in a pool of human donors (malaria-infected and uninfected, not separated). The material sequenced was gamma-delta T cells from blood. The V and J genes are TRAV14/DV4 and TRDJ1; D is ambiguous. The CDR3 is CATLIRVTDKLIF. The DNA for the CDR3 is TGTGCAACCCTTATCCGGGTAACCGATAAACTCATCTTT.